This entry lists 22 T cell receptor beta chains sequenced from one sample in a study of blood T cell repertoires in COVID-19 (dated by TCRdb to 2018 to 2021). The method behind the library was the immunoSEQ multiplex PCR assay. TCRdb mirrors the immuneACCESS table, restricted to in-frame sequences. Some clones are absent from its copies; in checked studies, under half trace to an unresolved V gene, and the reason for the others is unknown. For this sample there are under 300,000 clones; 85% to 90% appear just once. The ten biggest clones cover under 2.5% of the sample. Sequenced input: PBMCs or T cells enriched from blood (not recorded which). These receptors came from a woman aged 60 to 75 in a cohort exposed to, infected with or recovered from COVID-19 (not recorded which).

V and J are TRBV5-1 and TRBJ2-1; 10 positions agree with TRBD2. Per the germline V gene, CDR1 is SGHRS and CDR2 is YFSETQ. Trimming took 4 bases from V and 10 from J; bases not matched to a gene: 11. The CDR3 is 15 amino acids. The CDR3 reads CASSVLAGDSPEQFF. CDR3 DNA: TGCGCCAGCAGCGTCCTAGCGGGGGACTCCCCCGAGCAGTTCTTC.

The rearrangement uses TRBV13 and TRBJ2-3; D is possibly TRBD1 (6 bases). The length of the CDR3 is 14 residues. The V and J ends lost 5 bases and 8 bases respectively, with 17 bases between them. From germline, CDR1 is PRHDT and CDR2 FYEKMQ (reference sequence). CDR3 DNA: TGTGCCAGCAGCAGAACAGGGCCGGTGGGTACGCAGTATTTT. Protein sequence: CASSRTGPVGTQYF. The variable domain in full, with the rest retrieved from reference TRBV13 and TRBJ2-3, is AAGVIQSPRHLIKEKRETATLKCYPIPRHDTVYWYQQGPGQDPQFLISFYEKMQSDKGSIPDRFSAQQFSDYHSELNMSSLELGDSALYFCASSRTGPVGTQYFGPGTRLTVL.

The V call is TRBV19, the J call TRBJ1-2; D remains unclear. The CDR3 consists of 15 residues. The germline V and J ends were trimmed by 5 bases and 2 bases, with 15 bases remaining between them. Per germline, CDR1 LNHDA and CDR2 SQIVND (reference sequence). DNA of the CDR3: TGTGCCAGTAGTCTGGAGGGCCTCGGAAACTATGGCTACACCTTC. It specifies CASSLEGLGNYGYTF.

The genes are TRBV6-2 or TRBV6-3 and TRBJ2-7; a possible D gene is TRBD1 (5 bases). The germline gives CDR1 MNHEY, CDR2 SVGEGT. The CDR3 sequence is 13 residues long. Trimming cost V 0 bases and J 7 bases, with 10 bases left between them. CDR3: CASSYSDRAEQYF. DNA for the CDR3: TGTGCCAGCAGTTACTCAGACAGAGCTGAGCAGTACTTC.

J is TRBJ2-7 and V is TRBV11-2; 9 positions match TRBD1. Germline V gene data show CDR1 as SGHAT and CDR2 as FQNNGV. The CDR3 length is 13 residues. Unmatched junction bases numbered 6, after V lost 7 bases and J lost 5 bases. The CDR3 bases are TGTGCCAGCACTGGACAGGGGTGGGACGAGCAGTACTTC. It translates to CASTGQGWDEQYF.

This clone was counted only a few times. This chain connects TRBV15 to TRBJ1-1, with no clear D. Trimming took 3 bases from V and 5 from J, leaving 16 bases between them. The CDR3 runs 15 residues. CDR1 is LNHNV, CDR2 YYDKDF, per germline (reference sequence). The CDR3 nucleotides read TGTGCCACCAGCAGGCTCGGGGAAGGAGGGACTGAAGCTTTCTTT. Translated: CATSRLGEGGTEAFF.

The genes are TRBV5-4 and TRBJ1-4, with 9 bases lining up with TRBD1. Germline V gene sequence: CDR1 SGHNT, CDR2 YYREEE (reference sequence). The trim removed 4 bases at V and 7 bases at J, leaving 5 bases unmatched. This CDR3 has 14 amino acids. The CDR3 loop reads CASSQQGAGEKLFF. The DNA for the CDR3 is TGTGCCAGCAGCCAACAGGGGGCAGGTGAAAAACTGTTTTTT.

The chain has TRBV30 and TRBJ2-1; possible D gene TRBD1, 5 bases. In germline, CDR1 is GTSNPN, CDR2 SVGIG (reference sequence). The CDR3 consists of 14 residues. V dropped 2 bases and J dropped 9 bases, with 17 bases sitting between them. CDR3 loop: CAWSRGAWAGEQFF. DNA for the CDR3: TGTGCCTGGAGTCGTGGGGCGTGGGCCGGTGAGCAGTTCTTC.

This clone showed up just a few times. This chain joins TRBV6-2 or TRBV6-3 and TRBJ2-7; TRBD2 agrees at 7 bases. The CDR3 covers 16 residues. CDR1 and CDR2 from the germline V gene are MNHEY and SVGEGT. V lost 0 bases to trimming and J lost 4 bases; unmatched junction nucleotides: 9. The CDR3 DNA reads as TGTGCCAGCAGTTACTCGAAGCTAGCGGTGGGTTACGAGCAGTACTTC. It is translated as CASSYSKLAVGYEQYF.

The chain recombines TRBV5-4 with TRBJ2-1; 8 bases match TRBD2. Germline CDR1 reads SGHNT; CDR2 reads YYREEE (reference sequence). V lost 6 bases to trimming and J lost 9 bases; unmatched junction nucleotides: 11. This CDR3 is built from 14 residues. CDR3 DNA: TGTGCCAGCACCTATGGACCCCGGGGGGGTGAGCAGTTCTTC. It translates to CASTYGPRGGEQFF.

This chain connects TRBV4-2 to TRBJ1-6; the D is unclear. CDR1 and CDR2 from the germline V gene are LGHNA and YNFKEQ. The CDR3 has 15 amino acids. With 0 bases removed from V and 4 bases from J, the gap between germline ends came to 7 bases. The CDR3 sequence is CASSQDPDYNSPLHF. CDR3 sequence (DNA): TGTGCCAGCAGCCAAGATCCAGATTATAATTCACCCCTCCACTTT.

This chain links TRBV18 with TRBJ1-3, with D tentatively TRBD1 (5 bases). The CDR3 loop spans 15 amino acids. Germline CDR1 and CDR2: KGHSH and LQKENI. V dropped 3 bases and J dropped 6 bases, with 15 bases sitting between them. The CDR3: CASSPAGLDANTIYF. In DNA, the CDR3 is TGTGCCAGCTCACCCGCAGGGCTTGATGCAAACACCATATATTTT.

The rearrangement links TRBV28 to TRBJ2-3; the match to TRBD2 covers 14 bases. J was trimmed by 5 bases and V by 5 bases; bases with no gene match: 9. Germline CDR1 reads MDHEN; CDR2 reads SYDVKM. This CDR3 comprises 17 residues. The CDR3 coding sequence is TGTGCCAGCAGTGGATGGGGACTAGCGGGAGAGGGAGATACGCAGTATTTT. Translating gives CASSGWGLAGEGDTQYF.

The CDR3, as DNA: TGCGCCAGCAGTCAATCCCCGGCAGGGTACTACGAGCAGTACTTC. It encodes CASSQSPAGYYEQYF. The chain is built from TRBV23-1 and TRBJ2-7; D is possibly TRBD1 (5 bases). TRBV23-1 is filed as an ORF, its function uncertain. V dropped 0 bases and J dropped 3 bases, with 12 bases sitting between them. This CDR3 has 15 amino acids.

CDR3 amino acids: CASSENRGNTEAFF. DNA of the CDR3: TGTGCCAGCAGTGAAAATCGGGGGAACACTGAAGCTTTCTTT. V gene TRBV2 combines with J gene TRBJ1-1; the D is unclear. The CDR3 length is 14 residues. Germline CDR1 and CDR2: SNHLY and FYNNEI. Trimming cost V 2 bases and J 1 base, with 8 bases left between them.

The rearrangement joins TRBV29-1 to TRBJ2-1; 7 bases map to TRBD2. The germline gives CDR1 SQVTM, CDR2 ANQGSEA. J gave up 9 bases and V 3 bases, and 11 bases lay outside the gene matches. The CDR3 loop spans 14 amino acids. The CDR3 here is CSVEGRGISGEQFF. CDR3 coding DNA: TGCAGCGTTGAGGGGCGGGGGATCAGCGGTGAGCAGTTCTTC.

CDR3 DNA sequence: TGCGCCAGCAGCCCGGGACAGGGGAGGTTCAATCAGCCCCAGCATTTT. This gives the protein CASSPGQGRFNQPQHF. This chain connects TRBV5-1 to TRBJ1-5, with 10 bases aligning to TRBD1. V shed 4 bases and J 3 bases; nucleotides not matched to a gene: 7. CDR1 and CDR2 from the germline V gene are SGHRS and YFSETQ. The CDR3 is 16 amino acids. Drawing the rest from reference TRBV5-1 and TRBJ1-5, the complete variable domain is KAGVTQTPRYLIKTRGQQVTLSCSPISGHRSVSWYQQTPGQGLQFLFEYFSETQRNKGNFPGRFSGRQFSNSRSEMNVSTLELGDSALYLCASSPGQGRFNQPQHFGDGTRLSIL.

Only a few counts were recorded for this clone. The V call is TRBV5-5, the J call TRBJ1-2, with 9 bases aligning to TRBD1. Germline V lookup: CDR1 SGHKS, CDR2 YYEKEE (reference sequence). CDR3 size: 16 residues. The V gene end was trimmed by 5 bases and the J gene end by 8 bases; junction bases not matched to a gene: 16. CDR3 DNA sequence: TGTGCCAGCAGTTTCTCCTTGGGACAGGGTTTAGGCGGCTACACCTTC. It is translated as CASSFSLGQGLGGYTF.

The V gene is TRBV2, the J gene TRBJ2-1, with 7 bases lining up with TRBD1. The CDR3 runs 12 residues. The V and J ends lost 5 bases and 8 bases, in that order; junction bases with no gene match: 3. Looked up from germline, CDR1 is SNHLY and CDR2 is FYNNEI. The CDR3 sequence: CASSTTGDEQFF. In DNA, the CDR3 is TGTGCCAGCAGTACTACAGGGGATGAGCAGTTCTTC.

The CDR3 DNA is TGTGCCAGCAGCCAAGTGGGGGACACACAAAACATTCAGTACTTC. Its protein product is CASSQVGDTQNIQYF. V usage is TRBV4-2 and J usage is TRBJ2-4; D is possibly TRBD1 (6 bases). Germline loops: CDR1 LGHNA, CDR2 YNFKEQ. This CDR3 is built from 15 residues. Trimming left V 1 base short and J 5 bases short, with 12 bases between.

There are a few counts of this clone. The V and J genes are TRBV15 and TRBJ1-2, with 8 bases aligning to TRBD1. The CDR3 has 18 amino acids. The J segment lost 3 bases and the V segment lost 3 bases, leaving 15 bases of the junction unmatched. The germline CDR1 and CDR2 sequences are LNHNV and YYDKDF (reference sequence). The CDR3 bases are TGTGCCACCAGCAGTCAGAGGACAGGGAGTCCGACGGACTATGGCTACACCTTC. It specifies CATSSQRTGSPTDYGYTF.

The chain has TRBV7-3 and TRBJ1-2, with 10 bases matching TRBD1. Losses at the gene ends were 0 bases for V and 5 bases for J; bases not matched to a gene: 0. The CDR3 is 14 amino acids. CDR1 is SGHTA, CDR2 FQGTGA, per germline. DNA of the CDR3: TGTGCCAGCAGCTTAACGGGACAGGGGTATGGCTACACCTTC. Translation gives CASSLTGQGYGYTF.